Each of the 17 T cell receptor beta chains below was sequenced from the same sample in a study of T cell repertoires in cytomegalovirus infection. From the reads, TCRdb called clonotypes with MiXCR, one entry per CDR3 protein. In the table there are roughly 700,000 distinct CDR3 sequences, 30% to 35% of which are singletons. The antigens for these receptors are not known. The sample consisted of cultured PBMCs, taken from culture after CMV antigen stimulation. These receptor sequences come from a human donor in good health (CMV status not recorded). Some clones in this sample may be carry-over from other donors' samples.

CDR3 amino acids: CASSQGRGGEFDTQYF. CDR3 sequence (DNA): TGTGCCAGCAGCCAAGGGCGGGGGGGCGAGTTCGATACGCAGTATTTT. The rearrangement uses TRBV4-2 and TRBJ2-3; 9 bases line up with TRBD2. V gave up 1 base and J gave up 6 bases; unmatched junction bases: 8. This CDR3 comprises 16 residues. Germline CDR1 reads LGHNA; CDR2 reads YNFKEQ.

This clonotype showed up many times. V usage is TRBV7-9 and J usage is TRBJ1-5; a possible D gene is TRBD1 (5 bases). This CDR3 has 14 residues. The V gene lost 5 bases and the J gene lost 4 bases, with 12 bases spanning the gap. Germline V gives CDR1 SEHNR, CDR2 FQNEAQ (reference sequence). CDR3 protein: CASSPQGTNQPQHF. Here the CDR3 DNA reads TGTGCCAGCAGCCCCCAGGGCACTAATCAGCCCCAGCATTTT.

The chain is built from TRBV4-1 and TRBJ2-3; 12 bases map to TRBD2. The V gene end was trimmed by 4 bases and the J gene end by 2 bases; junction bases not matched to a gene: 7. The CDR3 is 17 amino acids. Germline-derived CDR1 and CDR2 are MGHRA and YSYEKL. DNA for the CDR3: TGCGCCAGCAGCCGCCGACTAGCGGGAGCGCCCACAGATACGCAGTATTTT. Translation: CASSRRLAGAPTDTQYF.

The sample holds a few counts of this clonotype. The chain uses TRBV7-9 and TRBJ2-1; 8 bases are a match to TRBD1. The germline V gene encodes CDR1 SEHNR and CDR2 FQNEAQ (reference sequence). The CDR3 consists of 20 residues. V was clipped by 4 bases and J by 0 bases; unmatched bases: 17. The CDR3 sequence: CASSSSTGTGTTSSYNEQFF. CDR3 nucleotide sequence: TGTGCCAGCAGCTCTAGCACCGGGACAGGTACCACGAGCTCCTACAATGAGCAGTTCTTC.

The J gene is TRBJ1-1, the V gene TRBV20-1, with 9 nucleotides matching TRBD1. The CDR3 has 16 amino acids. V lost 6 bases and J lost 2; bases outside the gene matches: 13. CDR1 DFQATT and CDR2 SNEGSKA come from the germline V gene (reference sequence). This chain's CDR3 is CSAPRQGGRVNTEAFF. In nucleotides, the CDR3 is TGCAGTGCCCCGAGACAGGGGGGTAGGGTAAACACTGAAGCTTTCTTT.

The V call is TRBV2, the J call TRBJ2-2; D may be TRBD1 (6 bases). The length of the CDR3 is 14 residues. With 2 bases removed from V and 7 bases from J, the gap between germline ends came to 11 bases. CDR1 and CDR2 from the germline V gene are SNHLY and FYNNEI. CDR3 protein: CASSERQGLGELFF. As DNA, the CDR3 is TGTGCCAGCAGTGAACGCCAGGGGCTCGGGGAGCTGTTTTTT.

The rearrangement joins TRBV7-2 to TRBJ2-3, with TRBD1 matching 7 bases. J was trimmed by 3 bases and V by 5 bases; bases with no gene match: 8. Germline lookup yields CDR1 SGHTA and CDR2 FQGNSA. This CDR3 is built from 15 residues. CDR3 sequence reads: CASSQTGIWTDTQYF. CDR3 nucleotide sequence: TGTGCCAGCAGCCAGACAGGGATTTGGACAGATACGCAGTATTTT.

At least ten counts were recorded for this clonotype. This chain connects TRBV2 to TRBJ1-2; D gene uncertain. The CDR3 has 13 residues. Germline lookup yields CDR1 SNHLY and CDR2 FYNNEI. Trimming removed 3 bases from V and 2 bases from J, with 7 bases in between. CDR3 DNA: TGTGCCAGCAGTGACCGTCTCAACTATGGCTACACCTTC. Translating gives CASSDRLNYGYTF.

The rearrangement links TRBV20-1 to TRBJ1-6, with 7 bases that match TRBD1. Germline lookup yields CDR1 DFQATT and CDR2 SNEGSKA (reference sequence). CDR3 length: 12 amino acids. In DNA form, the CDR3 reads TGCAGCCCTACAGGGGATAATTCACCCCTCCACTTT. As protein: CSPTGDNSPLHF.

This chain joins TRBV12-3 or TRBV12-4 and TRBJ1-1; D gene ambiguous. This CDR3 is 13 amino acids long. V lost 3 bases, J lost 4 bases, and 9 bases lay in between. CDR3 in DNA: TGTGCCAGCAGTTTGTCGTGGGGCACTGAAGCTTTCTTT. Protein sequence: CASSLSWGTEAFF.

This clonotype was seen more than once but under ten times. The chain employs TRBV14 and TRBJ1-1; weak D call: TRBD1 (5 bases). CDR3 length equals 16 residues. V was clipped by 2 bases and J by 7 bases, with 20 bases between them. The germline gives CDR1 SGHDN, CDR2 FVKESK. CDR3 protein: CASSQPKAGHLNEAFF. CDR3 bases: TGTGCCAGCAGCCAACCCAAGGCAGGGCACCTGAATGAAGCTTTCTTT.

CDR3 residues: CASSRTSGQLYSGNTIYF. The DNA of the CDR3 is TGCGCCAGCAGCCGAACCTCCGGACAGCTCTACTCTGGAAACACCATATATTTT. J is TRBJ1-3 and V is TRBV4-1, with D possibly being TRBD1 (6 bases). In germline, CDR1 is MGHRA, CDR2 YSYEKL. This CDR3 region has 18 residues. V was pared by 4 bases and J by 0 bases, with 19 bases between.

This chain links TRBV6-1 with TRBJ2-6; D might be TRBD2 (5 bases). The CDR3 is 12 amino acids. Germline V lookup: CDR1 MNHNS, CDR2 SASEGT. The germline V and J ends were trimmed by 8 bases and 4 bases, with 6 bases remaining between them. CDR3 in amino acids: CASWRGANVLTF. CDR3 nucleotide sequence: TGTGCCAGCTGGAGGGGGGCCAACGTCCTGACTTTC.

The chain carries TRBV12-3 or TRBV12-4 and TRBJ2-3; D unresolved. V was clipped by 3 bases and J by 4 bases, with 8 bases between them. CDR3 length: 13 residues. The DNA for the CDR3 is TGTGCCAGCAGTTTTCAGGTGGCAGATACGCAGTATTTT. This sequence encodes CASSFQVADTQYF.

The V and J genes are TRBV10-3 and TRBJ1-5; TRBD1 agrees at 10 bases. The CDR3 runs to 15 residues. Trimming took 6 bases from V and 10 from J; bases not matched to a gene: 12. Germline values: CDR1 ENHRY, CDR2 SYGVKD. This chain's CDR3 is CAISDTRTGGVPQHF. The CDR3 DNA reads TGTGCCATCAGCGACACCCGGACAGGGGGGGTTCCCCAGCATTTT.

This clonotype has only a few counts. The rearrangement links TRBV20-1 to TRBJ2-3; 10 nucleotides match TRBD2. Losses at the gene ends were 2 bases for V and 2 bases for J; bases not matched to a gene: 1. In germline, CDR1 is DFQATT, CDR2 SNEGSKA (reference sequence). The CDR3 sequence is 14 residues long. The CDR3: CSARTSGNTDTQYF. CDR3 nucleotides: TGCAGTGCTAGAACTAGCGGGAACACAGATACGCAGTATTTT.

The genes are TRBV6-1 and TRBJ2-6; D possibly corresponds to TRBD1 (6 bases). CDR1 is MNHNS, CDR2 SASEGT, per germline. The CDR3 loop spans 18 amino acids. Trimming cost V 5 bases and J 0 bases, with 17 bases left between them. This chain's CDR3 is CASSTTGYGGSGANVLTF. For the CDR3, the DNA is TGTGCCAGCAGTACTACAGGGTATGGAGGCTCTGGGGCCAACGTCCTGACTTTC.